This note documents a single TCR beta chain sequence. The antigen is undetermined. This sample is drawn from a study of post-analysis software for immune sequencing data. The study, taken as a whole, reports: Patients carried 5 or 6 TRBV segments more frequently than controls did, and TRBV5-6, TRBV5-1 and TRBV20-1 were among them.

Libraries were made from TCR beta cDNA, and they carried unique molecular identifiers. TCRdb re-called the PCR reads with MiXCR, one entry per CDR3 protein. Among about 770,000 distinct CDR3 sequences listed, around 45% were seen once. The CDR3 is 13 amino acids. The germline gives CDR1 MNHEY, CDR2 SMNVEV (reference sequence). V was trimmed by 3 bases and J by 5 bases, leaving 8 bases between them. The chain is built from TRBV27 and TRBJ2-1; D gene ambiguous. The source material was blood. The TCR was taken from a girl aged 5 to 17 with multiple sclerosis. The chain's CDR3 is CASSFISNNEQFF. The DNA of the CDR3 is TGTGCCAGCAGTTTTATTTCCAACAATGAGCAGTTCTTC.